The rows below give T cell receptor beta chains drawn from one sample of a study of shared T cell receptors in the human thymus. Clones were read by immunoSEQ multiplex PCR, and TCRdb kept only the in-frame ones, dropping some. This table holds approximately 400,000 clones, around 95% found once. Sequenced material: thymocytes. These receptor sequences come from a human donor. CDR3s include the opening cysteine and the closing phenylalanine or tryptophan. The D gene is left open where the match is weak. Clone size appears in some rows only: once, few, many, or a class for an expanded clone.

CDR3nt | CDR3aa | d_gene | j_gene | abundance | v_gene
TGCAGCGTTTCGAAGACAGGGGACAATGAGCAGTTCTTC | CSVSKTGDNEQFF | TRBD1 | TRBJ2-1 | NA | TRBV29-1
TGTGCCAGTAGACCAGGGGGCCAAAAGGACAATGAGCAGTTCTTC | CASRPGGQKDNEQFF | TRBD1 | TRBJ2-1 | once | TRBV7-6
TGCGCCAGCAGCCACCCCGGGATTAGGGCTGGAAACACCATATATTTT | CASSHPGIRAGNTIYF | NA | TRBJ1-3 | NA | TRBV4-3
TGTGCCAGCAGGGACTACAATGAGCAGTTCTTC | CASRDYNEQFF | NA | TRBJ2-1 | NA | TRBV2
TGTGCCAGCAGGAACCCTAAGGGCTGGGGGCACGGAGAGACCCAGTACTTC | CASRNPKGWGHGETQYF | NA | TRBJ2-5 | NA | TRBV28
TGTGCCAGCAGTTTCCCCCCGGCGCCAGACCCCTATGGCTACACCTTC | CASSFPPAPDPYGYTF | NA | TRBJ1-2 | NA | TRBV28
TGTGCCAGCAGTGACTCGTCCGGACTAGCTATCAACGAGCAGTACTTC | CASSDSSGLAINEQYF | TRBD2 | TRBJ2-7 | NA | TRBV6-4
TGTGCCAGCAGTTTAAGGGATCTCGACACTGAAGCTTTCTTT | CASSLRDLDTEAFF | NA | TRBJ1-1 | NA | TRBV28
TGTGCCAGCAGTTTCGACAGGGGGCCCTACAATGAGCAGTTCTTC | CASSFDRGPYNEQFF | TRBD1 | TRBJ2-1 | NA | TRBV27
TGTGCCACCGCCCCCCCCTCTCTGAACACTGAAGCTTTCTTT | CATAPPSLNTEAFF | NA | TRBJ1-1 | NA | TRBV6-5
TGCAGCGCGGGACAGGCCCATTTGGGTGAGCAGTACTTC | CSAGQAHLGEQYF | TRBD1 | TRBJ2-7 | NA | TRBV29-1
TGCGCCAGCAGCCGTGGGACTAGGAGCTCCTACGAGCAGTACTTC | CASSRGTRSSYEQYF | TRBD2 | TRBJ2-7 | NA | TRBV5-1
TGCGCCACCTCTCGGGAGCCCCTTCGCGAGCAGTACTTC | CATSREPLREQYF | NA | TRBJ2-7 | NA | TRBV5-1
TGTGCCAGCAGTTTCCATCTAGCGGGAGGGCCAGATACGCAGTATTTT | CASSFHLAGGPDTQYF | TRBD2 | TRBJ2-3 | NA | TRBV27
TGTGCCAGCAGCTTAGTTGGGAAGGCAACTAATGAAAAACTGTTTTTT | CASSLVGKATNEKLFF | NA | TRBJ1-4 | NA | TRBV7-2
TGCAGTGCCGCCAAAGTGAGTGGCTACACCTTC | CSAAKVSGYTF | NA | TRBJ1-2 | NA | TRBV20-1
TGCGCCAGCAGCCAGCTACAAGCTGGACGGCACCAAGAGACCCAGTACTTC | CASSQLQAGRHQETQYF | NA | TRBJ2-5 | NA | TRBV4-3
TGTGCCAGCAGTTCCCCGGGGGCGGGAGATTGCGCAGATACGCAGTATTTT | CASSSPGAGDCADTQYF | NA | TRBJ2-3 | NA | TRBV28
TGTGCCAGCAGCCAAACCCACATCACTAGCGGGAAAAAAAACGGGGAGCTGTTTTTT | CASSQTHITSGKKNGELFF | TRBD2 | TRBJ2-2 | NA | TRBV14
TGTGCCAGCAGTTTGGGACAGATGGCAACCGGGGAGCTGTTTTTT | CASSLGQMATGELFF | TRBD1 | TRBJ2-2 | NA | TRBV28
TGCGCCAGCAGTGGAGGGGGGGACGGGAATGAGCAGTTCTTC | CASSGGGDGNEQFF | NA | TRBJ2-1 | NA | TRBV10-2
TGTGCCAGCAGCGAACAGGGATTTTTACGGGAGACCCAGTACTTC | CASSEQGFLRETQYF | NA | TRBJ2-5 | NA | TRBV11-2
TGTGCCAGCAGTTACCCGTGGCGGGAGGAGAACATTCAGTACTTC | CASSYPWREENIQYF | TRBD2 | TRBJ2-4 | NA | TRBV6-5
TGCAGCGTTGGGGGACAGTCCCGCTCTGGAAACACCATATATTTT | CSVGGQSRSGNTIYF | TRBD1 | TRBJ1-3 | NA | TRBV29-1
TGTGCCAGCAGTGCCCGGGAGGATATAGATACGCAGTATTTT | CASSAREDIDTQYF | TRBD2 | TRBJ2-3 | NA | TRBV6-1
TGTGCCAGCAGCAATTCCTATGGCTACACCTTC | CASSNSYGYTF | NA | TRBJ1-2 | NA | TRBV14
TGTGCCAGCAGTCACCGGGGGGGTGAGCAGTTCTTC | CASSHRGGEQFF | TRBD2 | TRBJ2-1 | NA | TRBV6-4
TGTGCCAGCAGTTTTGACAGGGAAAACCAAAGCGAGCAGTACTTC | CASSFDRENQSEQYF | TRBD1 | TRBJ2-7 | NA | TRBV28
TGTGCCAGCAGTGATGTGACAGGGCAAAATCAGCCCCAGCATTTT | CASSDVTGQNQPQHF | TRBD1 | TRBJ1-5 | few | TRBV6-4
TGTGCCAGCAGTTACCAGGGACTCAACACCGGGGAGCTGTTTTTT | CASSYQGLNTGELFF | NA | TRBJ2-2 | NA | TRBV6-5
TGTGCCAGCAGTCCGACCCGATCAGGGAACCTGAACTCCGAGCAGTACTTC | CASSPTRSGNLNSEQYF | NA | TRBJ2-7 | NA | TRBV27
TGTGCCAGCAGTGAATTGGGGACAGGGTACGAGCAGTACTTC | CASSELGTGYEQYF | TRBD1 | TRBJ2-7 | NA | TRBV25-1
TGTGCCAGCAGTTTCGGGAGGGACAGGGAATCACCCCAGCATTTT | CASSFGRDRESPQHF | NA | TRBJ1-5 | NA | TRBV21-1
TGTGCCTGGAGTGTATATAGCGGGATATACGAGCAGTACTTC | CAWSVYSGIYEQYF | TRBD2 | TRBJ2-7 | NA | TRBV30
TGTGCCAGCAGTCACGACAGGGGGCCCTACGAGCAGTACTTC | CASSHDRGPYEQYF | TRBD1 | TRBJ2-7 | NA | TRBV6-5
TGTGCCAGCAGTGATTCGAGCGCGGGAGATACGCAGTATTTT | CASSDSSAGDTQYF | NA | TRBJ2-3 | NA | TRBV6-4
TGTGCCAGCAGCCCCCGGGACCAAACAGCGAAGGATGAGCAGTTCTTC | CASSPRDQTAKDEQFF | NA | TRBJ2-1 | NA | TRBV7-2
TGTGCCAGCAGTTTCAAACCGGGACGGTTTAATGAAAAACTGTTTTTT | CASSFKPGRFNEKLFF | NA | TRBJ1-4 | NA | TRBV27
TGTGCCAGCAGTCCCGGCGGAGGGGGGGTCAATGAGCAGTTCTTC | CASSPGGGGVNEQFF | NA | TRBJ2-1 | NA | TRBV27
TGCGCCAGCAGCTTTTTGAAACGGTCCTACAATGAGCAGTTCTTC | CASSFLKRSYNEQFF | NA | TRBJ2-1 | NA | TRBV5-1
TGTGCCAGCAGTGAGGGGGGCCCAAGTTCCTATGGCTACACCTTC | CASSEGGPSSYGYTF | NA | TRBJ1-2 | NA | TRBV6-4
TGTGCCAGCAGTGACCCCCCTCGGCAGGGGAGCAATCAGCCCCAGCATTTT | CASSDPPRQGSNQPQHF | NA | TRBJ1-5 | NA | TRBV6-1
TGTGCCAGTAGTATTGGGAGAGGCACCGGGGAGCTGTTTTTT | CASSIGRGTGELFF | NA | TRBJ2-2 | once | TRBV19
TGTGCCACCAGCAGAGCTCCTAGCGGAGACTACAATGAGCAGTTCTTC | CATSRAPSGDYNEQFF | TRBD2 | TRBJ2-1 | NA | TRBV15
TGTGCCAGCAGCCAAGGGGGGCTGGCGGCTTTCTTT | CASSQGGLAAFF | NA | TRBJ1-1 | NA | TRBV4-2
TGTGCCAGCCGTAGAATGAACACCGGGGAGCTGTTTTTT | CASRRMNTGELFF | NA | TRBJ2-2 | NA | TRBV11-3
TGTGCCCCAGCTTCCGGCAGACTGGCGTCTACTAACTATGGCTACACCTTC | CAPASGRLASTNYGYTF | NA | TRBJ1-2 | once | TRBV5-8
TGTGCCAGCAGCTTAGCCGGACAGGGGGCCCACGAGCAGTACTTC | CASSLAGQGAHEQYF | TRBD1 | TRBJ2-7 | NA | TRBV7-9
TGTGCCAGCTCAGACCCCCGGGCCTACAATGAGCAGTTCTTC | CASSDPRAYNEQFF | NA | TRBJ2-1 | NA | TRBV18